The 14 T cell receptor beta chains given below trace back to one sample, sequenced in a study of CD8 T cells in ankylosing spondylitis. TCRdb re-derived calls from the 5' RACE reads in MiXCR, one entry per CDR3 protein. The sample yields roughly 170,000 distinct CDR3 sequences, approximately 9% seen once. The source material was blood, either unsorted or a sorted T cell fraction (not recorded which). The receptors stem from a female donor with ankylosing spondylitis or in good health (not recorded which).

This clonotype was counted only a few times. V usage is TRBV5-4 and J usage is TRBJ1-2, with a weak D call TRBD1 (5 bases). V shed 4 bases and J shed 6 bases, with 16 bases lying between them. The CDR3 consists of 14 residues. CDR1 is SGHNT and CDR2 is YYREEE in the germline V gene (reference sequence). In DNA, the CDR3 is TGTGCCAGCAGCCTCTCGTACGGGGGTGATGGCTACACCTTC. Translation: CASSLSYGGDGYTF.

This clonotype has just a few counts. V is TRBV9 and J is TRBJ2-3, with TRBD2 identical over 10 bases. Looked up from germline, CDR1 is SGDLS and CDR2 is YYNGEE. The junction had 7 bases not matched to a gene; V was cut back by 7 bases and J by 5 bases. The CDR3 is made up of 14 amino acids. The CDR3 DNA reads TGTGCCAGCGGTAGCGGGAGGTCGGAAGATACGCAGTATTTT. Encoded protein: CASGSGRSEDTQYF. The full variable domain, with the rest looked up from reference TRBV9 and TRBJ2-3, is DSGVTQTPKHLITATGQRVTLRCSPRSGDLSVYWYQQSLDQGLQFLIQYYNGEERAKGNILERFSAQQFPDLHSELNLSSLELGDSALYFCASGSGRSEDTQYFGPGTRLTVL.

This clonotype was picked up a small number of times. The V gene is TRBV4-3, the J gene TRBJ2-1, with 7 bases identical to TRBD2. Germline loops: CDR1 LGHNA, CDR2 YSLEER. The CDR3 contains 14 residues. V was pared by 4 bases and J by 10 bases, with 10 bases of the junction left unmatched. CDR3 DNA sequence: TGCGCCAGCAGCCTGCGAGGCGGGAGCAACGAGCAGTTCTTC. This codes for CASSLRGGSNEQFF.

In its sample, this clonotype was seen many times. The chain is built from TRBV4-3 and TRBJ2-5; 12 bases line up with TRBD2. J gave up 2 bases and V 0 bases, and 4 bases lay outside the gene matches. The CDR3 length is 17 residues. CDR1 is LGHNA, CDR2 YSLEER, per germline. CDR3: CASSQEGTSGYQETQYF. CDR3 sequence (DNA): TGCGCCAGCAGCCAAGAAGGGACTAGCGGGTATCAAGAGACCCAGTACTTC.

Ten or more counts support this clonotype. The rearrangement links TRBV12-3 or TRBV12-4 to TRBJ2-7; no clear D gene. The germline V and J ends were trimmed by 6 bases and 3 bases, with 9 bases remaining between them. CDR3 length: 12 amino acids. The chain's CDR3 is CASRGQSYEQYF. Written as DNA, the CDR3 is TGTGCCAGCAGAGGCCAGAGCTACGAGCAGTACTTC.

The chain is built from TRBV12-3 or TRBV12-4 and TRBJ2-1, with TRBD2 identical over 9 bases. This CDR3 is built from 15 residues. V lost 6 bases, J lost 6 bases, and 9 bases stayed unmatched. In DNA, the CDR3 is TGTGCCAGCAGCCAACTAGCGGGTATACTCAATGAGCAGTTCTTC. Translation: CASSQLAGILNEQFF.

The CDR3 loop is CASSSTLSLASYEQYF. CDR3 DNA sequence: TGTGCCAGCAGCTCCACCCTCAGCCTAGCGTCCTACGAGCAGTACTTC. V and J are TRBV7-9 and TRBJ2-7; D may be TRBD2 (6 bases). CDR3 size: 16 residues. The V gene lost 4 bases and the J gene lost 1 base, with 17 bases spanning the gap. Germline values: CDR1 SEHNR, CDR2 FQNEAQ (reference sequence).

The chain links TRBV9 to TRBJ2-3; TRBD2 is a possible D gene (5 bases). The CDR3 totals 14 residues. CDR1 and CDR2 (germline): SGDLS, YYNGEE. V was shortened by 7 bases and J by 2 bases, with 14 bases between the two germline ends. CDR3 nucleotides: TGTGCCAGCTCTTCGGGGAGAACCACAGATACGCAGTATTTT. Its translation: CASSSGRTTDTQYF.

This clonotype was seen more than once but under ten times. The CDR3 DNA is TGTGCCACCAGTGATTGGACCGTGGGTCCGAACACCGGGGAGCTGTTTTTT. Protein sequence: CATSDWTVGPNTGELFF. This chain connects TRBV24-1 to TRBJ2-2; no definite D call. Germline V gene lookup returns CDR1 KGHDR and CDR2 SFDVKD. V gave up 2 bases and J gave up 0 bases, with 12 bases separating them. The CDR3 runs to 17 residues.

This clonotype was detected a few times. The chain carries TRBV27 and TRBJ2-7, with D perhaps matching TRBD2 (6 bases). Germline assignment: CDR1 MNHEY and CDR2 SMNVEV (reference sequence). This CDR3 spans 15 amino acids. V gave up 0 bases and J gave up 4 bases, with 13 bases separating them. The CDR3 nucleotides are TGTGCCAGCAGTTTATCGGGGCTAGCGTTATACGAGCAGTACTTC. Translating it yields CASSLSGLALYEQYF.

This clonotype was recorded only once. J is TRBJ1-2 and V is TRBV6-2 or TRBV6-3, with a tentative D call TRBD1 (5 bases). V was clipped by 4 bases and J by 0 bases, with 15 bases between them. The CDR3 has 16 residues. Germline lookup yields CDR1 MNHEY and CDR2 SVGEGT. DNA of the CDR3: TGTGCCAGCAGTTCCCCTCGGGGGAGAGCTAACTATGGCTACACCTTC. It specifies CASSSPRGRANYGYTF.

This clonotype occurred a few times. The J gene is TRBJ1-1, the V gene TRBV7-3; D possibly corresponds to TRBD1 (5 bases). The germline CDR1 and CDR2 sequences are SGHTA and FQGTGA. The V and J ends lost 11 bases and 5 bases respectively, with 27 bases between them. The length of the CDR3 is 16 residues. This chain's CDR3 is CASKTPYRNDGTEAFF. CDR3 DNA: TGTGCCTCAAAGACCCCCTACAGGAACGATGGGACTGAAGCTTTCTTT. The entire variable domain, with the rest obtained from reference TRBV7-3 and TRBJ1-1, is as follows: GAGVSQTPSNKVTEKGKYVELRCDPISGHTALYWYRQSLGQGPEFLIYFQGTGAADDSGLPNDRFFAVRPEGSVSTLKIQRTERGDSAVYLCASKTPYRNDGTEAFFGQGTRLTVV.

The rearrangement links TRBV7-8 to TRBJ2-1, with 10 bases matching TRBD2. V dropped 10 bases and J dropped 5; count of bases not matched to a gene: 11. The CDR3 has 15 residues. CDR1 and CDR2 (germline): SGHVS, FQNEAQ. CDR3 loop: CATCSGTSANNEQFF. In DNA, the CDR3 is TGTGCCACCTGCTCCGGGACTAGCGCCAACAATGAGCAGTTCTTC.

This chain joins TRBV12-3 or TRBV12-4 and TRBJ2-6; D perhaps matches TRBD1 (6 bases). V dropped 4 bases and J dropped 0 bases, with 13 bases sitting between them. The CDR3 sequence is 17 residues long. The CDR3 loop is CASSSWTASSGANVLTF. The CDR3 nucleotides read TGTGCCAGCAGTTCCTGGACAGCTAGCTCTGGGGCCAACGTCCTGACTTTC.